These 13 T cell receptor beta chains originate from one sample sequenced in a study of naive and memory T cell subsets. The antigens of these receptors remain unknown. Broader study findings: Possibly reflecting memory cells re-expressing CD45RA, a few larger clonotypes occurred in naive repertoires, especially CD8.

The beta constant-region primer was an equimolar mix of two oligonucleotides covering TRBC1 and TRBC2. The ligated cDNA underwent four PCR rounds using SP2 and nested alpha and beta constant-region primers. TCRdb passed the UMI-ligation and nested PCR reads through MiXCR, listing each CDR3 protein once. The table shows around 140,000 distinct CDR3 sequences, with about a fifth occurring only once. Material: naive CD8+ T cells from blood. The origin of the receptors is a human donor in good health.

The CDR3 is CASSSERQGAKGYEQYF. In nucleotides, the CDR3 is TGTGCCAGCAGCTCGGAGCGACAGGGGGCCAAGGGCTACGAGCAGTACTTC. The chain is built from TRBV7-9 and TRBJ2-7; 10 positions match TRBD1. The CDR3 is 17 residues long. Losses at the gene ends were 4 bases for V and 3 bases for J; bases not matched to a gene: 12. Per germline, CDR1 SEHNR and CDR2 FQNEAQ (reference sequence).

This clonotype was observed a few times. The chain is built from TRBV19 and TRBJ2-1; D is perhaps TRBD1 or TRBD2 (5 bases each). Germline CDR1 LNHDA, CDR2 SQIVND (reference sequence). The CDR3 loop spans 11 amino acids. V was clipped by 9 bases and J by 10 bases, with 13 bases between them. The CDR3 DNA reads as TGTGCCAGCTCCGGGACCAAAGAGCAGTTCTTC. Translated: CASSGTKEQFF. The full variable domain, its missing parts supplied by reference TRBV19 and TRBJ2-1, is DGGITQSPKYLFRKEGQNVTLSCEQNLNHDAMYWYRQDPGQGLRLIYYSQIVNDFQKGDIAEGYSVSREKKESFPLTVTSAQKNPTAFYLCASSGTKEQFFGPGTRLTVL.

The rearrangement uses TRBV12-3 or TRBV12-4 and TRBJ2-1; D possibly corresponds to TRBD2 (5 bases). Trimming shortened V by 4 bases and J by 8 bases, and 12 bases separated the two germline ends. The length of the CDR3 is 13 residues. CDR3 sequence reads: CASSSWTGDEQFF. CDR3 DNA sequence: TGTGCCAGCAGTTCCTGGACTGGGGATGAGCAGTTCTTC.

The CDR3 coding sequence is TGTGCCAGCTCACCAGATCGGAGCGGGAGGAACTTATACGAGCAGTACTTC. This gives the protein CASSPDRSGRNLYEQYF. J is TRBJ2-7 and V is TRBV18; 9 bases line up with TRBD2. Trimming cost V 2 bases and J 4 bases; bases outside gene matches: 12. This CDR3 comprises 17 residues. CDR1 KGHSH and CDR2 LQKENI come from the germline V gene.

This clonotype has only a few counts. The chain's CDR3 is CASRLQVLDTEAFF. In DNA form, the CDR3 reads TGTGCCAGCAGATTACAGGTTTTGGACACTGAAGCTTTCTTT. V is TRBV5-6 and J is TRBJ1-1, with a tentative D call TRBD1 (5 bases). Germline CDR1 reads SGHDT; CDR2 reads YYEEEE. V was pared by 5 bases and J by 3 bases, with 14 bases between. The CDR3 has 14 amino acids.

CDR3 nucleotides: TGTGCCTGGAAGGGTTCCTACGAGCAGTACTTC. This translates into CAWKGSYEQYF. The chain couples TRBV30 to TRBJ2-7; unclear D gene. V lost 4 bases and J 1 base, leaving 5 bases between the germline ends. CDR1 and CDR2 (germline): GTSNPN, SVGIG (reference sequence). This CDR3 spans 11 amino acids.

The chain links TRBV27 to TRBJ2-3; no definite D call. Germline V gene lookup returns CDR1 MNHEY and CDR2 SMNVEV (reference sequence). The V gene lost 1 base and the J gene lost 9 bases, with 11 bases spanning the gap. This CDR3 spans 13 amino acids. DNA of the CDR3: TGTGCCAGCAGTTTATTCCAGGCCGGGACGCAGTATTTT. Translated: CASSLFQAGTQYF.

This clonotype was detected only a few times. The chain has TRBV4-3 and TRBJ1-2; no clear D. Trimming took 9 bases from V and 1 from J, leaving 12 bases between them. CDR1 is LGHNA, CDR2 YSLEER, per germline. This CDR3 spans 13 amino acids. CDR3 DNA: TGCGCCAGTTCCCCATGGAATAACTATGGCTACACCTTC. Protein: CASSPWNNYGYTF.

V is TRBV29-1 and J is TRBJ2-5, with D possibly called TRBD1 or TRBD2 (5 bases each). Germline CDR1 SQVTM, CDR2 ANQGSEA. V lost 1 base and J lost 5, with 17 bases in between. This CDR3 spans 15 amino acids. Here the CDR3 reads CSVEVNGDRAETQYF. The DNA for the CDR3 is TGCAGCGTTGAAGTTAATGGGGACCGGGCGGAGACCCAGTACTTC.

The J gene is TRBJ1-1, the V gene TRBV27; D gene unclear. The CDR3 sequence is 14 residues long. Germline V gene sequence: CDR1 MNHEY, CDR2 SMNVEV (reference sequence). With 0 bases removed from V and 4 bases from J, the gap between germline ends came to 9 bases. The CDR3 DNA reads TGTGCCAGCAGTTTATCACCGGGAGGCACTGAAGCTTTCTTT. Protein product: CASSLSPGGTEAFF.

V and J are TRBV27 and TRBJ2-7; TRBD2 matches at 7 bases. Germline CDR1 reads MNHEY; CDR2 reads SMNVEV (reference sequence). This CDR3 spans 13 amino acids. V was clipped by 6 bases and J by 3 bases; unmatched bases: 5. The CDR3 here is CASRGTTYYEQYF. The CDR3 nucleotides are TGTGCCAGCAGAGGGACTACTTACTACGAGCAGTACTTC.

This clonotype was counted a few times. J is TRBJ1-1 and V is TRBV21-1; the table gives TRBD1 as D, unverified against the DNA. TRBV21-1 represents a pseudogene. This CDR3 region has 17 residues. CDR3 in DNA: TGTGCCAGCAGCAAAGCGCTTTTGGGACAGGGGATCACTGAAGCTTTCTTT. Translated: CASSKALLGQGITEAFF.

The rearrangement links TRBV20-1 to TRBJ1-1; D call uncertain. Looked up from germline, CDR1 is DFQATT and CDR2 is SNEGSKA (reference sequence). V lost 3 bases, J lost 1 base, and 6 bases lay in between. The CDR3 length is 12 residues. CDR3 DNA: TGCAGTGCTAGGAGGGAGAACACTGAAGCTTTCTTT. Protein sequence: CSARRENTEAFF.